This T cell receptor beta chain was captured by sequencing in a study of CD4 T cells in relation to SARS-CoV-2 and coronaviruses. Overall study results and limits: Roughly three fifths of donors had memory CD4+ clonotypes crossrecognizing SARS-CoV-2 and common cold coronavirus spike. Pre-pandemic and post-infection samples never came from the same donor.

This clone was seen a few times. The antigen is not known. Naive and memory CD4+ T cell DNA was deep-sequenced without culture. Sequencing was performed with immunoSEQ multiplex PCR; in TCRdb, only in-frame clones are kept and a portion is missing. The table has about 59,000 clones, roughly 88% seen once. CD4+ T cells from unexposed donors were obtained before the COVID-19 pandemic (2011-2018). Trimming stripped 3 bases from V and 9 bases from J, with 18 bases between. CDR3 length: 13 residues. Germline V CDR1 and CDR2: DFQATT, SNEGSKA (reference sequence). The receptor was derived from a human donor in good health. The chain recombines TRBV20-1 with TRBJ2-7; D unresolved. Input material: memory CD4+ T cells from PBMCs. The CDR3 here is CSASGLVPFGQYF. CDR3 bases: TGCAGTGCTAGTGGCCTAGTCCCATTCGGGCAGTACTTC.